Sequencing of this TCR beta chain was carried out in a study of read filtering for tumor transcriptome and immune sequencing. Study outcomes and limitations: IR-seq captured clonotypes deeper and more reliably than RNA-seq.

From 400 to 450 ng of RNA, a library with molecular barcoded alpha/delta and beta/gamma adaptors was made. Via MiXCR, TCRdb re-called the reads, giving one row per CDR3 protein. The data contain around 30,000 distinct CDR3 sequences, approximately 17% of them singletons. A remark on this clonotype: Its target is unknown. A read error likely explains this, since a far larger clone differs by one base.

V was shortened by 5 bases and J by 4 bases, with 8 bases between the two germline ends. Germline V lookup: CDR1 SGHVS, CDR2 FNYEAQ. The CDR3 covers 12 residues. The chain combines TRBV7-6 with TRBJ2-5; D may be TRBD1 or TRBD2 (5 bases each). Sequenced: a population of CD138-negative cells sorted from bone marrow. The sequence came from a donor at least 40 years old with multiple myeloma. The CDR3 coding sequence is TGTGCCAGCAGCAGGGGACGAGAGACCCAGTACTTC. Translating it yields CASSRGRETQYF.